This T cell receptor (beta chain) was identified in a study of T cells of healthy individuals. Between the trimmed V and J ends, which lost 5 bases and 5 bases, there was a span of 12 bases. The CDR3 consists of 13 residues. The germline V gene encodes CDR1 SEHNR and CDR2 FQNEAQ (reference sequence). TCRdb re-analysed the 5' RACE reads in MiXCR, keeping a single row per CDR3 protein. Seen here are more than 60,000 distinct CDR3 sequences, 15% to 20% observed once, and the top ten hold approximately 4.8%. This clonotype appeared a few times. The sequence was obtained from a human donor in good health. The gene calls are TRBV7-9 and TRBJ2-5; D gene unclear. The CDR3 spells CASSRREEETQYF. The CDR3 region has the DNA TGTGCCAGCAGCCGCAGAGAAGAGGAGACCCAGTACTTC.